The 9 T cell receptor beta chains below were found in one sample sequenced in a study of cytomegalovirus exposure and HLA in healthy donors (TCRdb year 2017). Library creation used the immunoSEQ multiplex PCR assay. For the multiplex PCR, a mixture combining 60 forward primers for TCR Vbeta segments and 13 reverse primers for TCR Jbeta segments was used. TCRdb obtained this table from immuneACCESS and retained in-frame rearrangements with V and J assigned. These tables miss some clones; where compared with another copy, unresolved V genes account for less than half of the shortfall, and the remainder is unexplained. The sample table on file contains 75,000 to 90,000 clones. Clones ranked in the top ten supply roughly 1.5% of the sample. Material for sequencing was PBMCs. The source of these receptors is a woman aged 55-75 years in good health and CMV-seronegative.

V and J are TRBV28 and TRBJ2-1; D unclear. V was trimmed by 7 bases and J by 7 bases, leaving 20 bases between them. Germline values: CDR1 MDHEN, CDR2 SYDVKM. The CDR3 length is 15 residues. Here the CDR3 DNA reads TGTGCCAGCACCACCACGGGTGCGAGGTGGAATGAGCAGTTCTTC. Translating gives CASTTTGARWNEQFF.

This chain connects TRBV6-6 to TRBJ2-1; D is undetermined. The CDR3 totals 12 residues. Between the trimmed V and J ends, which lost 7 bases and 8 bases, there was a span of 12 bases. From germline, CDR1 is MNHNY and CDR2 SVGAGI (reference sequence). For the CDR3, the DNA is TGTGCCAGCAAATCAGGCGTTGATGAGCAGTTCTTC. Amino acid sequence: CASKSGVDEQFF.

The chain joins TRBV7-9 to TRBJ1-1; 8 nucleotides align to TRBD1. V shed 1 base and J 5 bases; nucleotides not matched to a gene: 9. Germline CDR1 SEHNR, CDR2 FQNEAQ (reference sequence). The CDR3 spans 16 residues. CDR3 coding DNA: TGTGCCAGCAGCTTAGACCCAGGGACAGGAAGGACTGAAGCTTTCTTT. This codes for CASSLDPGTGRTEAFF.

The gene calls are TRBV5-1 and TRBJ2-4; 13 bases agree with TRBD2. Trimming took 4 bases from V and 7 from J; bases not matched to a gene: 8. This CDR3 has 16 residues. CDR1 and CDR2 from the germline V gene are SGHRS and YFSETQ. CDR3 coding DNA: TGCGCCAGCAGCCCGGGTCGGACTAGCGGGAGTAACATTCAGTACTTC. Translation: CASSPGRTSGSNIQYF.

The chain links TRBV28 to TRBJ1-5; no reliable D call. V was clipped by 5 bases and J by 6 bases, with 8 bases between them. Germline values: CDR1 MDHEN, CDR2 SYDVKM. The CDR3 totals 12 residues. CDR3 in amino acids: CASSLGSQPQHF. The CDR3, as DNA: TGTGCCAGCAGTCTAGGAAGTCAGCCCCAGCATTTT. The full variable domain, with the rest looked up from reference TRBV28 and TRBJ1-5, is DVKVTQSSRYLVKRTGEKVFLECVQDMDHENMFWYRQDPGLGLRLIYFSYDVKMKEKGDIPEGYSVSREKKERFSLILESASTNQTSMYLCASSLGSQPQHFGDGTRLSIL.

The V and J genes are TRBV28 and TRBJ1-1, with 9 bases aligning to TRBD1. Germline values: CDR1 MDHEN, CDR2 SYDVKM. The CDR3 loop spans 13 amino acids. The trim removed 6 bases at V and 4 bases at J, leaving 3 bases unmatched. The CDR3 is CASRGQGFTEAFF. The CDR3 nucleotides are TGTGCCAGCAGGGGACAGGGTTTCACTGAAGCTTTCTTT.

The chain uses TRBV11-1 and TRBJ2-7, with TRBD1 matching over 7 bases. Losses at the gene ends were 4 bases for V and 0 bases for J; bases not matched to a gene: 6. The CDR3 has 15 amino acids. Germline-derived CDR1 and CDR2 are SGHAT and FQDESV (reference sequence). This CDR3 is CASSSGGRSSYEQYF. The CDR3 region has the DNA TGTGCCAGCAGCTCAGGGGGACGGAGCTCCTACGAGCAGTACTTC.

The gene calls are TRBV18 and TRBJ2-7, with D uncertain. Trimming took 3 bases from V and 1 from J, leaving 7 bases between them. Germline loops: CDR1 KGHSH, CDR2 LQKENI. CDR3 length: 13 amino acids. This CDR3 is CASSPDKSYEQYF. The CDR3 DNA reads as TGTGCCAGCTCACCCGACAAGTCCTACGAGCAGTACTTC.

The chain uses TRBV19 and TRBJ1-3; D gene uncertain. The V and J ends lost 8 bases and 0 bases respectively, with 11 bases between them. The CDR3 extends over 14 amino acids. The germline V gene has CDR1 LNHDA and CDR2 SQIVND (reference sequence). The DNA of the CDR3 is TGTGCCAGTCGCGACACTTACTCTGGAAACACCATATATTTT. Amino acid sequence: CASRDTYSGNTIYF.